This TCR beta chain came from a study of T cells in tuberculosis. Measured with immunoSEQ multiplex PCR; TCRdb has only the in-frame clones, and not every one. The table shows 40,000 to 45,000 clones, with roughly 94% occurring only once. The sample holds a few counts of this clone. CDR3 length: 18 residues. The V segment lost 4 bases and the J segment 2 bases; nucleotides outside the gene matches: 12. Germline CDR1 reads KGHSH; CDR2 reads LQKENI. The rearrangement uses TRBV18 and TRBJ2-3; 10 nucleotides align to TRBD2. The receptor was isolated from a donor aged 10 to 29 with latent tuberculosis or without tuberculosis infection. Some clones in this sample may be carry-over from other donors' samples. The specimen was PBMCs. This CDR3 is CASSQLKPSGRDTDTQYF. The CDR3 DNA follows: TGTGCCAGCTCACAACTAAAACCTAGCGGGAGAGACACAGATACGCAGTATTTT.